These 3 T cell receptor beta chains were all obtained from the same sample, sequenced in a study of blood T cell repertoires in COVID-19 (dated by TCRdb to 2019 to 2021). The protocol used for the library was the immunoSEQ multiplex PCR assay. In its TCRdb copy, this immuneACCESS table keeps in-frame sequences only and misses some clones. Where compared with another copy, unresolved V genes explain less than half of these, and the others have no known cause. This sample lists 130,000 to 150,000 clones; approximately 83% were detected once. The ten most abundant clones make up 6.5% to 9.5% of the sample. The sequencing sample was made of peripheral blood. These receptors all stem from an older woman with COVID-19, enrolled during active disease.

This sequence joins TRBV18 and TRBJ1-1; D possibly corresponds to TRBD1 (6 bases). Germline values: CDR1 KGHSH, CDR2 LQKENI. The V end was cut by 0 bases, the J end by 2 bases, with 13 bases between. CDR3 size: 16 residues. As DNA, the CDR3 is TGTGCCAGCTCACCACCATTGGGGGGGCTAAACACTGAAGCTTTCTTT. This gives the protein CASSPPLGGLNTEAFF.

The genes are TRBV7-9 and TRBJ2-7; TRBD2 is a possible D gene (6 bases). Germline assignment: CDR1 SEHNR and CDR2 FQNEAQ (reference sequence). With 4 bases removed from V and 2 bases from J, the gap between germline ends came to 18 bases. The CDR3 extends over 16 amino acids. CDR3 sequence reads: CASSSTAGTQAYEQYF. CDR3 nucleotide sequence: TGTGCCAGCAGCTCCACTGCCGGGACTCAAGCCTACGAGCAGTACTTC.

This clone was seen a handful of times. The chain uses TRBV9 and TRBJ2-2; 8 bases map to TRBD1. The trim removed 4 bases at V and 1 base at J, leaving 6 bases unmatched. Germline CDR1 is SGDLS and CDR2 is YYNGEE. CDR3 length equals 16 residues. In DNA form, the CDR3 reads TGTGCCAGCAGCTCGTGGACAGGGTGGAACACCGGGGAGCTGTTTTTT. The encoded protein is CASSSWTGWNTGELFF.